This entry lists 10 T cell receptor beta chains sequenced from one sample in a study of T cell responses to AZD1222 COVID-19 vaccine (dated by TCRdb to the early 2020s). Library preparation was by the immunoSEQ multiplex PCR assay. In its TCRdb copy, this immuneACCESS table keeps in-frame sequences only and misses some clones. Where compared with another copy, unresolved V genes explain less than half of these, and the others have no known cause. For this sample the table gives roughly 80,000 clones, of which roughly 90% were detected only once. The top ten clonotypes cover about 4.3% of the sample. Explained via the paper, the time point label denotes: baseline before first vaccination. The sequencing here drew on peripheral blood, taken on day 0 of AZD1222 vaccination. The receptors originated from an adult in good health.

The chain has TRBV11-3 and TRBJ1-1; D gene ambiguous. With 5 bases removed from V and 7 bases from J, the gap between germline ends came to 8 bases. CDR1 is SGHNT and CDR2 is YENEEA in the germline V gene. This CDR3 is 11 amino acids long. The CDR3 region is CASSGEVEAFF. CDR3 nucleotide sequence: TGTGCCAGCAGCGGAGAGGTTGAAGCTTTCTTT.

CDR3 nucleotides: TGTGCCAGCCAGATTTTCTATGGCTACACCTTC. Encoded protein: CASQIFYGYTF. The chain combines TRBV19 with TRBJ1-2; no reliable D call. This CDR3 has 11 residues. Germline V gives CDR1 LNHDA, CDR2 SQIVND (reference sequence). The V gene lost 9 bases and the J gene lost 4 bases, with 9 bases spanning the gap.

This rearrangement joins TRBV15 to TRBJ1-2; D is possibly TRBD1 (6 bases). Germline CDR1 reads LNHNV; CDR2 reads YYDKDF (reference sequence). V was cut by 0 bases and J by 0 bases, with 8 bases left in between. There are 15 residues in the CDR3. The DNA for the CDR3 is TGTGCCACCAGCAGAGACCGGGACACTAACTATGGCTACACCTTC. Translating it yields CATSRDRDTNYGYTF.

The chain joins TRBV9 to TRBJ2-3; possibly TRBD2 for D (6 bases). The ends were cut back, 2 bases at V and 4 bases at J, with 14 bases in the middle. This CDR3 is 15 amino acids long. In germline, CDR1 is SGDLS, CDR2 YYNGEE. The CDR3 bases are TGTGCCAGCAGCGTCGGCCCCACGGGAGCAGATACGCAGTATTTT. Translating gives CASSVGPTGADTQYF.

This clone appeared a single time. The chain recombines TRBV6-4 with TRBJ1-6; D uncertain. Trimming stripped 6 bases from V and 7 bases from J, with 13 bases between. The CDR3 is 14 amino acids. CDR1 and CDR2 (germline): MRHNA, SNTAGT. DNA for the CDR3: TGTGCCAGCAGGAACTCAGACGTCAATTCACCCCTCCACTTT. It encodes CASRNSDVNSPLHF.

The gene calls are TRBV3-1 (or the pseudogene TRBV3-2) and TRBJ2-5; 8 bases are a match to TRBD2. Unmatched junction bases numbered 5, after V lost 3 bases and J lost 2 bases. The germline V gene encodes CDR1 LGHDT and CDR2 YNNKEL (reference sequence). The CDR3 runs to 15 residues. CDR3 residues: CASSQTGTSQETQYF. The CDR3 nucleotides are TGTGCCAGCAGCCAGACCGGGACTAGTCAAGAGACCCAGTACTTC.

This clone was recorded once. This sequence joins TRBV9 and TRBJ2-7; D perhaps matches TRBD1 (6 bases). There are 13 residues in the CDR3. The V gene's germline CDR1 is SGDLS and CDR2 YYNGEE. V was cut by 4 bases and J by 6 bases, with 14 bases left in between. CDR3 sequence reads: CASSFKQGTEQYF. CDR3 in DNA: TGTGCCAGCAGCTTTAAACAGGGAACCGAGCAGTACTTC.

The chain employs TRBV30 and TRBJ1-5; 7 bases are shared with TRBD1. J lost 5 bases, V lost 0 bases, and 10 bases had no gene match. Germline V gene sequence: CDR1 GTSNPN, CDR2 SVGIG (reference sequence). The CDR3 runs 16 residues. The CDR3 protein is CAWSVFAGQVDQPQHF. The CDR3 DNA reads as TGTGCCTGGAGTGTATTTGCTGGACAGGTGGATCAGCCCCAGCATTTT.

The chain has TRBV29-1 and TRBJ1-5; possibly TRBD1 for D (5 bases). This CDR3 is 13 amino acids long. In germline, CDR1 is SQVTM, CDR2 ANQGSEA. V lost 5 bases and J lost 3, with 11 bases in between. In DNA form, the CDR3 reads TGCAGCGTTAGACAGACATACAATCAGCCCCAGCATTTT. Translating it yields CSVRQTYNQPQHF.

The V gene is TRBV30, the J gene TRBJ1-1; D unresolved. Germline-derived CDR1 and CDR2 are GTSNPN and SVGIG (reference sequence). The germline V and J ends were trimmed by 3 bases and 1 base, with 15 bases remaining between them. This CDR3 is 15 amino acids long. This chain's CDR3 is CAWRDIGRPNTEAFF. In DNA form, the CDR3 reads TGTGCCTGGAGAGACATTGGACGACCGAACACTGAAGCTTTCTTT.